These T cell receptor beta chains were read from a single sample in a study of vaccination effects on CD4 cells after COVID-19. Their cognate antigens are unknown. Profiling relied on immunoSEQ multiplex PCR, and the TCRdb table lists in-frame clones only, not all of them. The sample has about 45,000 clones, approximately 81% seen once. The specimen comprised CD4+ T cells from PBMCs cultured with a peptide pool, sampled before COVID-19 vaccination. The receptors come from a human donor who had a prior SARS-CoV-2 infection. The CDR3 runs from the conserved cysteine through the conserved F or W. D genes are given only for firm matches. A row's size may be missing; if present it is once, few, many or a size class.

CSSTHPNYGYTF,TGCAGCAGTACCCACCCCAACTATGGCTACACCTTC,TRBJ1-2,.,.,TRBV29-1
CASSQAGTGNYGYTF,TGTGCCAGCAGCCAAGCAGGGACAGGGAACTATGGCTACACCTTC,TRBJ1-2,few,TRBD1,TRBV4-2
CATSDTRAGYTDTQYF,TGTGCCACCAGTGATACCCGAGCGGGATACACAGATACGCAGTATTTT,TRBJ2-3,.,TRBD2,TRBV24-1
CASSPDLAKNIQYF,TGTGCCAGCAGTCCCGATTTAGCCAAAAACATTCAGTACTTC,TRBJ2-4,.,.,TRBV5-4
CASSPDRGRAEAFF,TGTGCCAGCTCACCCGACAGGGGGCGTGCTGAAGCTTTCTTT,TRBJ1-1,.,TRBD1,TRBV18
CASSQDYSTDTQYF,TGTGCCAGCAGCCAAGATTATAGCACAGATACGCAGTATTTT,TRBJ2-3,.,.,TRBV3-1/TRBV3-2
CASQHPGRQETQYF,TGTGCCAGTCAACACCCAGGGAGGCAAGAGACCCAGTACTTC,TRBJ2-5,.,.,TRBV19
CASSYRTSGGKEQFF,TGTGCCAGCAGTTACAGGACTAGCGGGGGGAAGGAGCAGTTCTTC,TRBJ2-1,.,TRBD2,TRBV6-5
CASSPERGNQPQHF,TGTGCCAGCAGCCCCGAGAGGGGAAATCAGCCCCAGCATTTT,TRBJ1-5,.,.,TRBV2
CASSTGGTVAKNIQYF,TGTGCCAGCAGTACCGGCGGGACAGTAGCCAAAAACATTCAGTACTTC,TRBJ2-4,once,.,TRBV28
CASSLGRYEQYF,TGTGCCAGCAGTCTGGGTCGCTACGAGCAGTACTTC,TRBJ2-7,few,.,TRBV12-3/TRBV12-4
CASSPLRQGANEQFF,TGCGCCAGCAGCCCCCTACGGCAGGGGGCAAATGAGCAGTTCTTC,TRBJ2-1,.,TRBD1,TRBV5-1
CASSSTTDPYEQYF,TGTGCCAGCAGTTCCACGACGGACCCCTACGAGCAGTACTTC,TRBJ2-7,.,.,TRBV27
CASSTYEQYF,TGTGCCAGCAGCACATACGAGCAGTACTTC,TRBJ2-7,.,.,TRBV21-1